Detailed here is one T cell receptor (delta chain). This clone was detected a few times. It lacks a known antigen. Base qualities are not recorded, but no much larger clone differs from it by a single base. Library creation used RT-PCR. The sequencer listed for this sample is Illumina MiSeq. TCRdb called clones from the public reads with CATT, and repeated DNA sequences were later combined into one row. In this sample the table shows some 1,200 delta-chain clones, approximately 39% of which occur a single time. Approximately 27% of the sample comes from the top ten. The data were taken from a study of gamma-delta T cells after stem cell transplantation (dated by TCRdb to between 2015 and 2016). The source of this sequence is a human donor. It is not recorded whose cells these are; they may come from a transplant donor. This table probably holds off-target reads from a library built for another chain. What was sequenced was gamma-delta T cells.

The nucleotides are TGTGCCTGTGACACCGTTGTACTGGGGGATAAGGTTGACGATAAACTCATCTTT. This codes for CACDTVVLGDKVDDKLIF. The sequence is built from TRDV2 and TRDJ1, with TRDD3 matching 11 junction bases. Looking up the germline V gene yields CDR1 GEAIGNYY and CDR2 EKD. The germline V and J ends show losses of 0 bases and 4 bases respectively, and no gene match explains 12 bases of the junction. Taken from cysteine to phenylalanine, the CDR3 has 18 residues. Just the 54-base CDR3 DNA is kept, in frame starting at base 1.